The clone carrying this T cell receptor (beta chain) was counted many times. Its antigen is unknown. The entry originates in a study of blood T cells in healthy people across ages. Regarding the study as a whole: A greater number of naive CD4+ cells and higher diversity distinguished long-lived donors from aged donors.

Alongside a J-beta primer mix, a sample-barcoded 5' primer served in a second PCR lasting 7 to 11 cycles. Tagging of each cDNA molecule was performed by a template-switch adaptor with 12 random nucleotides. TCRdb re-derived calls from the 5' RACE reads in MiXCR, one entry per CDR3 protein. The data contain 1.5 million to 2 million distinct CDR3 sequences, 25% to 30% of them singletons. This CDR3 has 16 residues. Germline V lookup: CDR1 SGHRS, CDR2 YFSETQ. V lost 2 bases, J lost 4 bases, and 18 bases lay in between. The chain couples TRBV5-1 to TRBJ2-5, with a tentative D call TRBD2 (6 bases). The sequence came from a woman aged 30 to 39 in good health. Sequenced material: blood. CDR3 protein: CASSLWRVSEGETQYF. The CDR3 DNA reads TGCGCCAGCAGCTTATGGAGGGTCAGCGAAGGAGAGACCCAGTACTTC.